The sequence of this T cell receptor (beta chain) was determined in a study of somatic mutations in cytotoxic T cells in rheumatoid arthritis. Whole-study context: Patient blood was drawn as 30 ml EDTA; the draw came right after diagnosis and before any treatment.

The study pulled out CD4+ and CD8+ cells with positive magnetic bead selection and then checked their purity by flow cytometry. CDR1 and CDR2 (germline): SGDLS, YYNGEE. The V and J ends lost 1 base and 4 bases respectively, with 13 bases between them. The CDR3 sequence is 15 residues long. This clone was found once. Only in-frame clones appear in the TCRdb table, and some are missing; sequencing was by immunoSEQ multiplex PCR. In the table there are about 10,000 clones, 70% to 90% of which are singletons. V and J are TRBV9 and TRBJ2-3, with D tentatively TRBD2 (6 bases). The sequence came from an adult with rheumatoid arthritis. Source material: CD8+ T cells sorted from blood. DNA of the CDR3: TGTGCCAGCAGCGTATATGGCGGGGCCGCAGATACGCAGTATTTT. The encoded protein is CASSVYGGAADTQYF.